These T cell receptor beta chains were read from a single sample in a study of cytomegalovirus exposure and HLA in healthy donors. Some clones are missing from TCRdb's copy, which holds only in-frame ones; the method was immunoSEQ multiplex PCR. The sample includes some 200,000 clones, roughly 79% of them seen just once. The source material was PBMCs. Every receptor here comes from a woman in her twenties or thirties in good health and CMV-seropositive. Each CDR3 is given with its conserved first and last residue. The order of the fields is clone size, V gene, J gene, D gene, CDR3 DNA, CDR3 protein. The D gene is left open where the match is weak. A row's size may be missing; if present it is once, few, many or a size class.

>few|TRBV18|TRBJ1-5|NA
TGTGCCAGCTCAGCCGCCCTTTACGGGCAGCCCCAGCATTTT
CASSAALYGQPQHF
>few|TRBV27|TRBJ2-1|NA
TGTGCCAGCAGGGGGGCCCATTTGGGATACAATGAGCAGTTCTTC
CASRGAHLGYNEQFF
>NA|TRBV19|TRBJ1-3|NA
TGTGCCAGTAGTATGTCGGACAGTTTTACTGGAAACACCATATATTTT
CASSMSDSFTGNTIYF
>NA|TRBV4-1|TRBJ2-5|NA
TGCGCCAGCAGCCATCTACAGGTCCGAGAGACCCAGTACTTC
CASSHLQVRETQYF
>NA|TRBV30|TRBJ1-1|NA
TGTGCCTGCGGGACTCGAGAAGCTTTCTTT
CACGTREAFF
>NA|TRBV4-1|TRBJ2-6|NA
TGCGCCAGCAGCCTGCGCCCCTCTGGGGCCAACGTCCTGACTTTC
CASSLRPSGANVLTF
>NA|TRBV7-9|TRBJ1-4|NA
TGTGCCAGCAGCCGAAGATCGGGGGCAACTAATGAAAAACTGTTTTTT
CASSRRSGATNEKLFF
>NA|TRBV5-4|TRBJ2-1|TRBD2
TGTGCCAGCAGCTTGGCCCGAAAAGGACTAGCGGGAGAGCAGTTCTTC
CASSLARKGLAGEQFF
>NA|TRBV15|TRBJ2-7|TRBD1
TGTGCCACCAGTTACAGGACAGGGGTTGAGGAGCAGTACTTC
CATSYRTGVEEQYF
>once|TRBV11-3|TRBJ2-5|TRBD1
TGTGCCAGCAGCTTGGGGACAGGGGCAGAGGAGACCCAGTACTTC
CASSLGTGAEETQYF
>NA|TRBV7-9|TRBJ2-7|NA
TGTTCCAGCAGTCCCAGGGGTGGGGACGAGCAGTACTTC
CSSSPRGGDEQYF
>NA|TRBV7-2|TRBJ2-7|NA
TGTGCCAGCAGCTTAGCTTTTATAGAAGCCCCCTACGAGCAGTACTTC
CASSLAFIEAPYEQYF
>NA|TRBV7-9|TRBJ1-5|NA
TGTGCCAGCAGCGTGGGAGGGTGGAATCAGCCCCAGCATTTT
CASSVGGWNQPQHF
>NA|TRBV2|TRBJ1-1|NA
TGTGCCAGCAGTGTTTCGGGTGTACGTTACACTGAAGCTTTCTTT
CASSVSGVRYTEAFF
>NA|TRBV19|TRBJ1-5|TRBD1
TGTGCCAGTAGTCCTCGGACAGGTGCCAGGGCGCCCCAGCATTTT
CASSPRTGARAPQHF
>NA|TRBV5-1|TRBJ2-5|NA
TGCGCCAGCAGCTTGGTGGCGGAAGAGACCCAGTACTTC
CASSLVAEETQYF
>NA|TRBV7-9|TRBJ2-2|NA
TGTGCCAGCAGCTTAGTTGGACTTACCACCGGGGAGCTGTTTTTT
CASSLVGLTTGELFF
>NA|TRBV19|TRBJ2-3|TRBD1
TGTGCCAGTAGTATAAGGGACAGGGGTAGGAATACGCAGTATTTT
CASSIRDRGRNTQYF
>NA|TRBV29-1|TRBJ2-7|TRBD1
TGCAGCGTCTCGCAGGGGGATTACTACGAGCAGTACTTC
CSVSQGDYYEQYF
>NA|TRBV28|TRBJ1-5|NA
TGTGCCAGCAGTTTATCGGGGTTAAATCAGCCCCAGCATTTT
CASSLSGLNQPQHF
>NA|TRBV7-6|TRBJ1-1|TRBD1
TGTGCCAGCAGCTCCCCCGGGCAGGGGGCGACCGAAGCTTTCTTT
CASSSPGQGATEAFF
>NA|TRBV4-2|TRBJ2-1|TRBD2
TGTGCCAGCAGCCAGGAGAGTACTAGCGGGAGAAAGACTTTAGTGAATGAGCAGTTCTTC
CASSQESTSGRKTLVNEQFF
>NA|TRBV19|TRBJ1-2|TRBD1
TGTGCCAGTAGTAGGACAGGGGACAACTATGGCTACACCTTC
CASSRTGDNYGYTF
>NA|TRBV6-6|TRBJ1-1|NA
TGTGCCAGCAGTCTAGTTTTGAACACTGAAGCTTTCTTT
CASSLVLNTEAFF
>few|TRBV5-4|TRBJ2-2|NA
TGTGCCAGCAGCTTGGCGGCAGGGGGGAGCACCGGGGAGCTGTTTTTT
CASSLAAGGSTGELFF
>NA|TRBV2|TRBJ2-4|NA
TGTGCCAGCAGTGACGGGAGGGGGCTGGGCAAAAACATTCAGTACTTC
CASSDGRGLGKNIQYF
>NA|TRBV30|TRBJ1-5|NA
TGTGCCTGGAGTGAGAGGGTTACTCAGCCCCAGCATTTT
CAWSERVTQPQHF
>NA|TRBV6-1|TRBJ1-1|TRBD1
TGTGCCAGCAGAACCAGGACAGGGGAAGCTTTCTTT
CASRTRTGEAFF
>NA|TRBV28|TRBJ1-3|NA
TGTGCCAGCACCCTGGGAAACACCATATATTTT
CASTLGNTIYF
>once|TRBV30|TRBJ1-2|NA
TGTGCCTGGCAGGGTAATGGCTACACCTTC
CAWQGNGYTF